This T cell receptor (beta chain) comes out of a study of graft-versus-host responses after intestinal transplantation (dated by TCRdb to the early 2020s). About the study as a whole: Multivisceral, liver-intestinal, or isolated intestinal transplants were received by the recipients. Graft-versus-host and host-versus-graft alloreactive T cell clones were tracked in the graft, circulation and bone marrow after intestinal transplantation using bulk TCR-beta CDR3 sequencing. To identify alloreactive clones, pre-transplant mixed lymphocyte reaction products were sequenced and compared with unstimulated pre-transplant donor and recipient T cells. A cohort of more than 20 intestinal transplant recipients, including one retransplant, was enrolled, and a few patients lacking pretransplant specimens were excluded. All recipients received anti-thymocyte globulin induction followed by maintenance tacrolimus and steroids for roughly 3 years. Rather than being sequenced by the commercial service, samples from three later patients were sequenced in-house on an Illumina MiSeq and processed with MiXCR. Donor T cell macrochimerism was defined as a peak of at least 4% donor T cells among recipient peripheral blood mononuclear cells. The full study reports these points: GvH clones were detected in recipient bone marrow, and some appeared earlier in ileal mucosa or blood, consistent with an intestinal mucosal origin. High GvH to HvG T cell clonal ratios were observed in the allografts of patients with donor T cell macrochimerism. Early after transplant, peak levels of circulating GvH clones were found to be associated with declines in HvG clones. The conclusions were limited by the relatively low number and heterogeneity of the intestinal transplant patients.

Germline trimming: 8 bases from V, 6 bases from J; junction bases outside gene matches: 8. Counted from cysteine to phenylalanine, this CDR3 has 14 amino acids. Only the CDR3 DNA is retained, 42 bases long and in frame from the first base. CDR1 and CDR2, looked up from the germline V gene (reference sequence), are SEHNR and FQNEAQ. Regarding this clone: No base quality values were provided; no much bigger clone lies one nucleotide off.

Libraries came from the immunoSEQ multiplex PCR assay. In most patients, genomic DNA was isolated using the Qiagen DNeasy Blood and Tissue Kit and sent frozen to Adaptive Biotechnologies for TCR sequencing. High-throughput TCR-beta CDR3 sequencing of genomic DNA from most patients was performed by Adaptive Biotechnologies. The source study handled its data this way. TCR sequencing data for around 20 patients were retrieved from Adaptive's ImmunoSEQ software; three other patients were processed with MiXCR and VDJtools. To correct CD4 versus CD8 sorting errors, sequences present in both subsets at a frequency ratio below 5:1 were removed. CDR3 nucleotide sequences shared by donor and recipient were removed because the origin of these sequences could not be assigned. At least 2-fold expansion over unstimulated cells and a minimum CFSE-low frequency of 0.002% (template counts) or 0.001% (read counts) were required for clones to be classified as alloreactive. Clones were considered mappable if detected in sequenced pre-transplant spleen, lymph node, or MLR CFSE-low populations of the donor or recipient. Cumulative frequency of alloreactive clones was calculated as a percentage of all sequences weighted by copy number. The immuneACCESS repertoire file appears here via TCRdb, limited to in-frame rearrangements. These files lack a portion of the clones; in checked studies, under half of the deficit traces to unresolved V genes, and the cause of the others is not known. V and J calls and clone size are given by that table; D and trimming were obtained from the DNA. This sample gives roughly 10,000 clones in total; around a third of them show up just once. In total, the top ten clones hold less than 15% of the sample.

What the time point label conveys for this sample: cells obtained before transplantation from donor or recipient. In mixed lymphocyte reactions, roughly 200,000 CFSE-labeled pre-transplant responders were plated with roughly 200,000 irradiated violet-dye-labeled stimulators and cultured for 5 to 6 days. After the mixed lymphocyte reaction, proliferating CD3+CD4+CFSE-low and CD3+CD8+CFSE-low responder cells were FACS-sorted on a BD Influx sorter. This TCR was recovered from a human patient who received an intestinal transplant. The sequence is built from TRBV7-9 and TRBJ2-3, and 10 junctional nucleotides match TRBD2. The starting material was alloreactive CD8+ T cells from a mixed lymphocyte reaction culture, obtained before intestinal transplant. The meaning of the sample's cell subset or site label: CFSE-low proliferating T cells sorted from approximately 6-day pre-transplant mixed lymphocyte reaction (GvH or HvG direction). The bases are TGTGCCAGCTCGGATAGCGGGAGGCCGGATACGCAGTATTTT. Its protein product is CASSDSGRPDTQYF.